A single sample is the source of the 17 T cell receptor beta chains below, sequenced in a study of T-cell reconstitution after alpha-beta-depleted transplantation in children. Preparation of the TCRbeta library involved a method that used unique molecular identifiers. TCRdb used MiXCR to reprocess the PCR reads, holding one entry per CDR3 protein. The table lists about 640,000 distinct CDR3 sequences, 13% of them singletons. The specimen was PBMCs, mostly from graft donor cells, collected 360 days after TCRalphabeta/CD19-depleted stem cell transplant. These TCRs come from a male patient between 5 and 17 years old who had a stem cell transplant for acute myeloid leukemia, so the T cells may come from the graft donor.

The rearrangement uses TRBV7-6 and TRBJ2-3; D possibly corresponds to TRBD2 (6 bases). Germline assignment: CDR1 SGHVS and CDR2 FNYEAQ. V was shortened by 5 bases and J by 1 base, with 16 bases between the two germline ends. The CDR3 covers 16 residues. The CDR3 DNA is TGTGCCAGCAGCGTCCCCAGAGCTAGCGGCACAGATACGCAGTATTTT. Amino acids: CASSVPRASGTDTQYF.

This clonotype has just a few counts. The chain combines TRBV28 with TRBJ2-5; possibly TRBD1 for D (5 bases). The CDR3 is 16 amino acids. Deletions cut 4 bases from V and 2 bases from J, with 17 bases between. The germline V gene encodes CDR1 MDHEN and CDR2 SYDVKM. CDR3 sequence: CASSSPGAGLQETQYF. DNA for the CDR3: TGTGCCAGCAGTTCCCCTGGGGCAGGGCTTCAAGAGACCCAGTACTTC. The whole variable domain, filled in from reference TRBV28 and TRBJ2-5, reads DVKVTQSSRYLVKRTGEKVFLECVQDMDHENMFWYRQDPGLGLRLIYFSYDVKMKEKGDIPEGYSVSREKKERFSLILESASTNQTSMYLCASSSPGAGLQETQYFGPGTRLLVL.

The chain links TRBV7-3 to TRBJ2-5, with a tentative D call TRBD2 (6 bases). The V end was cut by 2 bases, the J end by 2 bases, with 12 bases between. The CDR3 is 15 residues long. The V gene's germline CDR1 is SGHTA and CDR2 FQGTGA. In nucleotides, the CDR3 is TGTGCCAGCAGCTTACTGGGCGGGGTTCAAGAGACCCAGTACTTC. Protein sequence: CASSLLGGVQETQYF. Based on the CDR3 plus reference TRBV7-3 and TRBJ2-5, the full variable domain is GAGVSQTPSNKVTEKGKYVELRCDPISGHTALYWYRQSLGQGPEFLIYFQGTGAADDSGLPNDRFFAVRPEGSVSTLKIQRTERGDSAVYLCASSLLGGVQETQYFGPGTRLLVL.

This clonotype turned up a few times. The chain couples TRBV5-1 to TRBJ1-5; D remains ambiguous. V gave up 0 bases and J gave up 0 bases, with 7 bases separating them. Germline V gene sequence: CDR1 SGHRS, CDR2 YFSETQ. This CDR3 has 15 residues. CDR3 sequence (DNA): TGCGCCAGCAGCTTGGACGGATATAGCAATCAGCCCCAGCATTTT. Amino acid sequence: CASSLDGYSNQPQHF. The whole variable domain, remainder taken from reference TRBV5-1 and TRBJ1-5, is KAGVTQTPRYLIKTRGQQVTLSCSPISGHRSVSWYQQTPGQGLQFLFEYFSETQRNKGNFPGRFSGRQFSNSRSEMNVSTLELGDSALYLCASSLDGYSNQPQHFGDGTRLSIL.

The chain is built from TRBV6-5 and TRBJ2-7, with TRBD2 matching 7 bases. This CDR3 has 16 amino acids. V trimming: 2 bases; J trimming: 2 bases; junction bases outside the gene matches: 9. From germline, CDR1 is MNHEY and CDR2 SVGAGI. CDR3 loop: CASSYRRAGAPYEQYF. CDR3 DNA: TGTGCCAGCAGTTACCGCCGCGCGGGAGCCCCCTACGAGCAGTACTTC.

The chain employs TRBV10-3 and TRBJ2-7; 7 positions agree with TRBD2. CDR3 length: 17 amino acids. J lost 3 bases, V lost 4 bases, and 15 bases had no gene match. The germline gives CDR1 ENHRY, CDR2 SYGVKD. CDR3 sequence reads: CAISGFSGPQIVYEQYF. As DNA, the CDR3 is TGTGCCATCAGTGGTTTTAGCGGGCCACAAATCGTCTACGAGCAGTACTTC.

The chain uses TRBV2 and TRBJ2-7; D is unclear. V was shortened by 6 bases and J by 4 bases, with 16 bases between the two germline ends. Germline V CDR1 and CDR2: SNHLY, FYNNEI. This CDR3 is 14 amino acids long. CDR3 DNA: TGTGCCAGCAGAACGAATCCTAGTTTTTACGAGCAGTACTTC. Its translation: CASRTNPSFYEQYF.

The V and J genes are TRBV5-1 and TRBJ2-5; D perhaps matches TRBD2 (6 bases). Germline CDR1 SGHRS, CDR2 YFSETQ. The CDR3 extends over 16 amino acids. Trimming pared 3 bases from V and 3 bases from J, leaving 18 bases between. The CDR3 loop is CASSWEETRGKETQYF. CDR3 nucleotide sequence: TGCGCCAGCAGCTGGGAGGAGACTAGGGGAAAAGAGACCCAGTACTTC.

This clonotype was detected many times. The chain uses TRBV29-1 and TRBJ2-4; D unresolved. CDR3 length: 14 amino acids. V was pared by 1 base and J by 0 bases, with 7 bases between. The germline V gene has CDR1 SQVTM and CDR2 ANQGSEA. CDR3 region: CSVEANLAKNIQYF. The DNA for the CDR3 is TGCAGCGTTGAAGCTAACTTAGCCAAAAACATTCAGTACTTC.

This clonotype was counted a few times. The gene calls are TRBV20-1 and TRBJ2-3; 13 nucleotides agree with TRBD2. Germline V lookup: CDR1 DFQATT, CDR2 SNEGSKA (reference sequence). The CDR3 sequence is 17 residues long. V shed 4 bases, J shed 4 bases, and the junction held 11 bases outside the gene matches. The chain's CDR3 is CSATPGLAGAGPDTQYF. CDR3 DNA sequence: TGCAGTGCTACCCCCGGACTAGCGGGAGCAGGACCAGATACGCAGTATTTT.

This clonotype was detected only a few times. This chain joins TRBV20-1 and TRBJ2-1; TRBD1 is a possible D gene (6 bases). Looked up from germline, CDR1 is DFQATT and CDR2 is SNEGSKA (reference sequence). The germline V and J ends were trimmed by 3 bases and 2 bases, with 8 bases remaining between them. There are 13 residues in the CDR3. The CDR3 DNA follows: TGCAGTGCTAGGAGGGACACCTACAATGAGCAGTTCTTC. Protein product: CSARRDTYNEQFF.

The chain combines TRBV12-3 or TRBV12-4 with TRBJ2-6, with D perhaps given as TRBD1 or TRBD2 (5 bases each). CDR3 length: 18 amino acids. Trimming cost V 3 bases and J 0 bases, with 15 bases left between them. The CDR3 nucleotides are TGTGCCAGCAGTTTGGGGGACCTCATTTTCTCTGGGGCCAACGTCCTGACTTTC. It yields the protein CASSLGDLIFSGANVLTF.

This clonotype appeared a single time. The chain joins TRBV19 to TRBJ1-1; D is perhaps TRBD1 (6 bases). Trimming shortened V by 5 bases and J by 0 bases, and 13 bases separated the two germline ends. This CDR3 is 15 amino acids long. The germline V gene encodes CDR1 LNHDA and CDR2 SQIVND (reference sequence). The CDR3 DNA reads TGTGCCAGTAGTGGGACACCCTTGTTGAACACTGAAGCTTTCTTT. Residues: CASSGTPLLNTEAFF.

This clonotype has more than one count but fewer than ten. This chain connects TRBV30 to TRBJ2-2; tentatively, D is TRBD1 (6 bases). The CDR3 loop spans 15 amino acids. Germline lookup yields CDR1 GTSNPN and CDR2 SVGIG (reference sequence). The V end lost 7 bases, the J end lost 5 bases, and 20 bases lay between the germline ends. This chain's CDR3 is CASNRGRGRTGELFF. CDR3 nucleotides: TGTGCCTCAAATAGAGGCAGGGGCCGAACCGGGGAGCTGTTTTTT.

This chain connects TRBV24-1 to TRBJ2-2; D is ambiguous. The CDR3 consists of 12 residues. The V gene lost 4 bases and the J gene lost 4 bases, with 3 bases spanning the gap. Germline CDR1 is KGHDR and CDR2 is SFDVKD. This chain's CDR3 is CATSDPTGELFF. For the CDR3, the DNA is TGTGCCACCAGTGACCCCACCGGGGAGCTGTTTTTT.

The J gene is TRBJ2-7, the V gene TRBV30, with no clear D. Trimming removed 5 bases from V and 3 bases from J, with 17 bases in between. Germline CDR1 and CDR2: GTSNPN and SVGIG (reference sequence). The CDR3 sequence is 14 residues long. In DNA, the CDR3 is TGTGCCTGGTCAGCCCCAAGCCCGATCTACGAGCAGTACTTC. Translation: CAWSAPSPIYEQYF. The full variable domain, in which reference TRBV30 and TRBJ2-7 provide the parts outside the CDR3, is SQTIHQWPATLVQPVGSPLSLECTVEGTSNPNLYWYRQAAGRGLQLLFYSVGIGQISSEVPQNLSASRPQDRQFILSSKKLLLSDSGFYLCAWSAPSPIYEQYFGPGTRLTVT.

This clonotype was counted at least ten times. V usage is TRBV15 and J usage is TRBJ1-5; D ambiguous. CDR1 is LNHNV and CDR2 is YYDKDF in the germline V gene (reference sequence). This CDR3 region has 16 residues. The V end was cut by 5 bases, the J end by 2 bases, with 16 bases between. The CDR3 DNA reads TGTGCCACCAGCGCTTCCGGCGGGGTAGGCAATCAGCCCCAGCATTTT. Translated, it gives CATSASGGVGNQPQHF.